This T cell receptor (beta chain) is from a study of shared clonotypes between healthy human individuals. Study details: There were three CD4 naive, three CD4 memory, two CD8 naive and one CD8 memory plates per donor. Whole-study findings and limits: In this cohort, only blood was sampled, and tissue repertoires likely differ.

Only in-frame clones appear in the TCRdb table, and some are missing; sequencing was by immunoSEQ multiplex PCR. The data contain under 700,000 clones, 85% to 95% of them singletons. Regarding this clone: What it binds is not known.

Germline V gene data show CDR1 as MNHEY and CDR2 as SMNVEV (reference sequence). The CDR3 totals 13 residues. V was cut by 6 bases and J by 8 bases, with 14 bases left in between. Cells designated naive CD8 were CD45RO-negative and were positively selected for CCR7, with terminally differentiated effector memory CD45RA+ cells excluded. The chain has TRBV27 and TRBJ1-5, with D maybe TRBD1 (5 bases). Material: naive CD8+ T cells sorted from blood. The source of this sequence is a woman aged 30 to 39 in good health. For the CDR3, the DNA is TGTGCCAGCAGCTGGGGGGGGGTTGAGCCCCAGCATTTT. Translating it yields CASSWGGVEPQHF.